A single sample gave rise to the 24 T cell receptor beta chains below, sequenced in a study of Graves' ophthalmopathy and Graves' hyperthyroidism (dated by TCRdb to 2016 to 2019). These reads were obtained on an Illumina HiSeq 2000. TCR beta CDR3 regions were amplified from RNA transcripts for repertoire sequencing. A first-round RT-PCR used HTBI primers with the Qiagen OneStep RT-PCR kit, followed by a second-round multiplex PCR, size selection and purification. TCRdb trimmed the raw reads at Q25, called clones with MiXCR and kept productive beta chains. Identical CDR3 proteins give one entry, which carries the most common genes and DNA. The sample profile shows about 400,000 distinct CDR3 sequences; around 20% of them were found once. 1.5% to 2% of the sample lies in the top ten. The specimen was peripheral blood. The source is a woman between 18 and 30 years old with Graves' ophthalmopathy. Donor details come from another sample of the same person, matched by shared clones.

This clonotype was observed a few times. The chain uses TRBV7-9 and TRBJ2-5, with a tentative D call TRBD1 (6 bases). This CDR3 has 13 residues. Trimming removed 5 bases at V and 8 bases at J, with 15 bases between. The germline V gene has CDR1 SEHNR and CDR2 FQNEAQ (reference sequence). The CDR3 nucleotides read TGTGCCAGCAGCCCCTCGAACAGGGAAACCCAGTACTTC. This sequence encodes CASSPSNRETQYF. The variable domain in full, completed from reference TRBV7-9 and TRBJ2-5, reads DTGVSQNPRHKITKRGQNVTFRCDPISEHNRLYWYRQTLGQGPEFLTYFQNEAQLEKSRLLSDRFSAERPKGSFSTLEIQRTEQGDSAMYLCASSPSNRETQYFGPGTRLLVL.

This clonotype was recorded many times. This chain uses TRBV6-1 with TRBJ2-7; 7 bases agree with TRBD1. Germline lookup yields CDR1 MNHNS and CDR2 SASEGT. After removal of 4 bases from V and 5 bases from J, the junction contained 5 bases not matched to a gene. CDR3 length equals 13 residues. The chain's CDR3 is CASSATGSHEQYF. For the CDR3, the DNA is TGTGCCAGCAGTGCGACAGGGAGTCACGAGCAGTACTTC.

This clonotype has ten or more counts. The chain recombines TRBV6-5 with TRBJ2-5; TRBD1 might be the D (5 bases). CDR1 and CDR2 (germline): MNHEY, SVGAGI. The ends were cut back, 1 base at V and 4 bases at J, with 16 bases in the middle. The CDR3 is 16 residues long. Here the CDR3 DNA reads TGTGCCAGCAGTTACTTCTCACAGGTTGAGTCAGAGACCCAGTACTTC. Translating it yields CASSYFSQVESETQYF.

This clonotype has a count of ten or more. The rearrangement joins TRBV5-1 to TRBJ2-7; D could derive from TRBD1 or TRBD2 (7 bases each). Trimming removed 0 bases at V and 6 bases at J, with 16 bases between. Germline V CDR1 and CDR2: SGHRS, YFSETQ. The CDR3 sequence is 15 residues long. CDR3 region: CASSLAGGGTSEQYF. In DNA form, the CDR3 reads TGCGCCAGCAGCTTGGCAGGGGGGGGGACCTCCGAGCAGTACTTC.

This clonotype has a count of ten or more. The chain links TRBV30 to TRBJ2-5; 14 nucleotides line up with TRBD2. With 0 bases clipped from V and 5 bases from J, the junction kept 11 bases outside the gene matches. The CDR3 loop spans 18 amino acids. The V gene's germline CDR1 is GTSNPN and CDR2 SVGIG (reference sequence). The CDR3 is CAWSVGLTSGGARETQYF. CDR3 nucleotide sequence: TGTGCCTGGAGTGTAGGACTGACTAGCGGGGGGGCACGTGAGACCCAGTACTTC.

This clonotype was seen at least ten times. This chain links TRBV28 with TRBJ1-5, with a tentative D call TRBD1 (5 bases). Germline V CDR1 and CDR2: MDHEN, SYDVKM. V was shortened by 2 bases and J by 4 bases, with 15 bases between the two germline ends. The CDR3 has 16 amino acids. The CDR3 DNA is TGTGCCAGCAGTTTAGGCCCTAGACAGCCGAATCAGCCCCAGCATTTT. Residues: CASSLGPRQPNQPQHF.

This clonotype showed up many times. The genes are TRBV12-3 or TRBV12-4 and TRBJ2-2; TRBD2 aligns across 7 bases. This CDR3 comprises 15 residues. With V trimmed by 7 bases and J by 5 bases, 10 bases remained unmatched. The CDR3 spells CASTPGLEPTGELFF. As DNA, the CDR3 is TGTGCCAGCACCCCAGGACTAGAACCGACCGGGGAGCTGTTTTTT.

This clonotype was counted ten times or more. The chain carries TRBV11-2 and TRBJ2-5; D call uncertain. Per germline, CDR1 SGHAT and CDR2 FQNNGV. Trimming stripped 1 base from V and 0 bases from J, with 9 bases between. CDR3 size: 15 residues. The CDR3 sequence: CASSLARMYQETQYF. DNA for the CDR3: TGTGCCAGCAGCTTAGCCAGGATGTACCAAGAGACCCAGTACTTC.

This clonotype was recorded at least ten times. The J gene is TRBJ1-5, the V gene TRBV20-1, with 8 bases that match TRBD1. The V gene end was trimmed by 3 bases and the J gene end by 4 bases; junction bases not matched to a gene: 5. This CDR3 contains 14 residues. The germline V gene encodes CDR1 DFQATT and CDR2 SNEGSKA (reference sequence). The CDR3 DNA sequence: TGCAGTGCTAGTAGCGGGGACAGGAATCAGCCCCAGCATTTT. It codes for CSASSGDRNQPQHF.

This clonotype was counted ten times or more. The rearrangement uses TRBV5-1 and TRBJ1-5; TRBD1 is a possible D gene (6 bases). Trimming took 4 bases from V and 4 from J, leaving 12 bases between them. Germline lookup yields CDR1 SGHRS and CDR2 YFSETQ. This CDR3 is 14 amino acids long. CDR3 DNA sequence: TGCGCCAGCAGCGAATTCGACAGGAATCAGCCCCAGCATTTT. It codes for CASSEFDRNQPQHF.

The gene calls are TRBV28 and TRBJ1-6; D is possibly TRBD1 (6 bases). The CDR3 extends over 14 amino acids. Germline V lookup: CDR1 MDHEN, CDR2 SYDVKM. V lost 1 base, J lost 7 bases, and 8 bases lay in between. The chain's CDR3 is CASSLYRVNSPLHF. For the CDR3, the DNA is TGTGCCAGCAGTTTATACAGGGTGAATTCACCCCTCCACTTT.

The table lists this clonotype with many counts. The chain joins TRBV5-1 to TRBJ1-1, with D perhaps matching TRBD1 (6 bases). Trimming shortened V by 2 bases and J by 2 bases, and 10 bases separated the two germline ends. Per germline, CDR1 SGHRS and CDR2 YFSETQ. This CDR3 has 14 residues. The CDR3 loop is CASSFNRANTEAFF. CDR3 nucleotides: TGCGCCAGCAGCTTTAACAGGGCAAACACTGAAGCTTTCTTT.

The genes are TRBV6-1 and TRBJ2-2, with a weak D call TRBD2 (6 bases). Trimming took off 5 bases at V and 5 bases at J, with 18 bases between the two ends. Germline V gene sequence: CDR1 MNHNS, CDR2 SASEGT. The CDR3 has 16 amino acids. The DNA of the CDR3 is TGTGCCAGCAGTACAACCGGGACTGCCGTTACCGGGGAGCTGTTTTTT. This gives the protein CASSTTGTAVTGELFF.

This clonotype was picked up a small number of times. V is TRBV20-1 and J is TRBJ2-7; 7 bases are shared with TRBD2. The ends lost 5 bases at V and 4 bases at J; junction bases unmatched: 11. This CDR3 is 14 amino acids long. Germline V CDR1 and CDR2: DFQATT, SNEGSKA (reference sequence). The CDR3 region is CSAPASGIRYEQYF. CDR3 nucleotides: TGCAGTGCTCCGGCCAGCGGGATTAGGTACGAGCAGTACTTC.

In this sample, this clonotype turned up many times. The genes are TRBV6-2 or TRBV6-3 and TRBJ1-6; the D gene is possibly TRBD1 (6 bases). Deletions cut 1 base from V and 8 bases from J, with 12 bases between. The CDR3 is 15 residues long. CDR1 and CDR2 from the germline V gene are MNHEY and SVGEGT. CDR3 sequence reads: CASSYFGDTYSPLHF. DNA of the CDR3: TGTGCCAGCAGTTACTTTGGGGACACCTATTCACCCCTCCACTTT.

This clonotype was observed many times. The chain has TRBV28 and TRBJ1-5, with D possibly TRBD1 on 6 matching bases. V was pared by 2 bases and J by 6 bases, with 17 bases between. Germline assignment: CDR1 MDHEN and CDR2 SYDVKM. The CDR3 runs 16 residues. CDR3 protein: CASSLGGGGKSQPQHF. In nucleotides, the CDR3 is TGTGCCAGCAGTTTAGGAGGGGGAGGAAAGAGTCAGCCCCAGCATTTT.

This chain's CDR3 is CASSPQTYSPLHF. CDR3 nucleotides: TGTGCCAGCAGTCCCCAAACATATTCACCCCTCCACTTT. This chain joins TRBV27 and TRBJ1-6; no firm D call. Germline CDR1 reads MNHEY; CDR2 reads SMNVEV (reference sequence). The V and J ends lost 5 bases and 8 bases respectively, with 10 bases between them. This CDR3 is 13 amino acids long.

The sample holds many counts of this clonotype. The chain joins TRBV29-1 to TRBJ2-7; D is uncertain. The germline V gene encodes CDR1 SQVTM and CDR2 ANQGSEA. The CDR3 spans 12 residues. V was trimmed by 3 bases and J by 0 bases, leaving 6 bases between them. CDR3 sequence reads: CSVEGYSYEQYF. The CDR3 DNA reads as TGCAGCGTTGAGGGATACTCCTACGAGCAGTACTTC.

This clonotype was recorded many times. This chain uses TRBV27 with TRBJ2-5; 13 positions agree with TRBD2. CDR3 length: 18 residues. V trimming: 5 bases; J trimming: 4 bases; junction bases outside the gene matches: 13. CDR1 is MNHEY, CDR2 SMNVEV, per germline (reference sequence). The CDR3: CASSLGTSGVGNRETQYF. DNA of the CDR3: TGTGCCAGCAGTCTCGGGACTAGCGGGGTCGGGAACCGAGAGACCCAGTACTTC.

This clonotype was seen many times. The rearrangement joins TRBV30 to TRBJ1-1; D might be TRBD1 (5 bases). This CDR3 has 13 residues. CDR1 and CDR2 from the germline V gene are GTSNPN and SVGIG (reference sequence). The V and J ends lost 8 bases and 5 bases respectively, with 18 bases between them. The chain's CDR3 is CAPARGFGTEAFF. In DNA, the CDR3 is TGTGCCCCGGCCCGGGGGTTCGGAACTGAAGCTTTCTTT. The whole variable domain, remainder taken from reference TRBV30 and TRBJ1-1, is SQTIHQWPATLVQPVGSPLSLECTVEGTSNPNLYWYRQAAGRGLQLLFYSVGIGQISSEVPQNLSASRPQDRQFILSSKKLLLSDSGFYLCAPARGFGTEAFFGQGTRLTVV.

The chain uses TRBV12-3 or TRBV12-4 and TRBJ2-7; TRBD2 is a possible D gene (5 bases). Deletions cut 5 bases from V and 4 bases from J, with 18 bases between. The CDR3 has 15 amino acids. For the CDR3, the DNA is TGTGCCAGCAGTACCCGCTCGGGGAGCCGATACGAGCAGTACTTC. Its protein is CASSTRSGSRYEQYF.

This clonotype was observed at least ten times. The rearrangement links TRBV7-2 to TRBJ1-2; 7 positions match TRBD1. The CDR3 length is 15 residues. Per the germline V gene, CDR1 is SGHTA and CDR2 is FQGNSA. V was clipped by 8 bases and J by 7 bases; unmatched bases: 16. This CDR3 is CASGTEQGLSGGYTF. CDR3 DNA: TGTGCCAGCGGGACTGAACAGGGGCTGTCGGGTGGCTACACCTTC.

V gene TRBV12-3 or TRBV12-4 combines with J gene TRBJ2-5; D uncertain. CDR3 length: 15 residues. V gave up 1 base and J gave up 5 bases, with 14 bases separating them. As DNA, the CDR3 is TGTGCCAGCAGTTTAGATGACTCCCATTTTGAGACCCAGTACTTC. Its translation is CASSLDDSHFETQYF.

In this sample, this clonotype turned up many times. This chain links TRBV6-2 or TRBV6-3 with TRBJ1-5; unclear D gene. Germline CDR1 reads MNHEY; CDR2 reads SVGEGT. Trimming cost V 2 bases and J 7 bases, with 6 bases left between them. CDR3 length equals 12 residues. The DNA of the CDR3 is TGTGCCAGCAGTTACGTGGGACAGCCCCAGCATTTT. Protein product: CASSYVGQPQHF.